This T cell receptor (beta chain) was identified during a study of cytomegalovirus exposure and HLA in healthy donors. The wider study: Caucasian-associated ancestry cluster membership applied to about 83% of around 400 genotyped donors.

As concerns this clone: The antigen is not known.

Trimming removed 0 bases at V and 0 bases at J, with 10 bases between. The V gene's germline CDR1 is SGHRS and CDR2 YFSETQ. The CDR3 loop spans 15 amino acids. Study results and caveats: The investigators catalogued 150 to 200 TCR beta chains as cytomegalovirus-associated. In a later analysis, TCR beta V- and J-gene trimming showed a link to a missense DCLRE1C variant. Accurate HLA-A and HLA-B prediction from TCR beta sequences was reported for most subjects.

In the PCR, 60 Vbeta and 13 Jbeta primers were used. Only in-frame clones appear in the TCRdb table, and some are missing; sequencing was by immunoSEQ multiplex PCR. The repertoire holds 150,000 or so clones, with roughly 76% as singletons. The receptor was isolated from a woman between 18 and 30 years old in good health and CMV-seropositive. The chain links TRBV5-1 to TRBJ2-7, with D possibly being TRBD2 (6 bases). The sample was PBMCs. Here the CDR3 DNA reads TGCGCCAGCAGCTTGGATACCGGGAGCTCCTACGAGCAGTACTTC. It translates to CASSLDTGSSYEQYF.